Listed below are T cell receptor beta chains from one sample, sequenced in a study of high-grade serous ovarian cancer treatment subgroups. Profiled with immunoSEQ multiplex PCR; TCRdb holds only in-frame clones, not every one. The sample contains fewer than 20,000 clones, 73% of which appear only once. Sequencing was performed on tumor tissue. The receptors were gathered from a human donor with high-grade serous ovarian cancer. Both conserved end residues are part of each CDR3. A D gene is named only where the DNA matches it firmly. Rows give clone size only sometimes, using once, few, many, or a class for an expanded clone.

D gene,clone size,CDR3 length,V gene,J gene,CDR3 DNA,CDR3 protein
-,-,15,TRBV13,TRBJ1-2,TGTGCCAGCAGCTTAGATGGGGGTTTGGGCTATGGCTACACCTTC,CASSLDGGLGYGYTF
-,-,14,TRBV15,TRBJ1-2,TGTGCCACCAGCAGAGGGGATACTAGCTATGGCTACACCTTC,CATSRGDTSYGYTF
-,-,12,TRBV28,TRBJ1-4,TGTGCCACCAGGGACACTAATGAAAAACTGTTTTTT,CATRDTNEKLFF
-,-,14,TRBV28,TRBJ2-2,TGTGCCAGCAGTTTTCCAGGGTCGGCCGGGGAGCTGTTTTTT,CASSFPGSAGELFF
-,-,16,TRBV7-3,TRBJ2-3,TGTGCCAGCAGTCCCCGACGGGGGCGAGTATCAGAAACGCAGTATTTT,CASSPRRGRVSETQYF
-,once,13,TRBV9,TRBJ1-1,TGTGCCAGCAGCGTAGTAACAGGAGCAGAAGCTTTCTTT,CASSVVTGAEAFF
-,medium-sized,13,TRBV2,TRBJ1-1,TGTGCCAGCGTGGACAACGCGAACACTGAAGCTTTCTTT,CASVDNANTEAFF
-,-,18,TRBV18,TRBJ2-4,TGTGCCAGCTCACCATTGGCGCGAGGGTTACTAGCCAAAAACATTCAGTACTTC,CASSPLARGLLAKNIQYF
TRBD1,few,15,TRBV7-6,TRBJ2-1,TGTGCCAGCAGGCTGGGACAGGGAATCTACAATGAGCAGTTCTTC,CASRLGQGIYNEQFF
-,-,17,TRBV11-3,TRBJ2-7,TGTGCCAGCAGCCGAGAGGGAGGAACAGGGCGGTCGTACGAGCAGTACTTC,CASSREGGTGRSYEQYF
-,-,11,TRBV20-1,TRBJ1-2,TGCAGTGCGCCCTCCCGGGGGGGCCACACCTTC,CSAPSRGGHTF
-,-,15,TRBV2,TRBJ2-4,TGTGCCAGCAGCGCCACATTACTAGCCAAAAACATTCAGTACTTC,CASSATLLAKNIQYF
-,-,17,TRBV5-1,TRBJ1-1,TGCGCCAGCAGCTCCACCGCCGGGACATTATTGAACACTGAAGCTTTCTTT,CASSSTAGTLLNTEAFF
-,-,17,TRBV7-2,TRBJ2-6,TGTGCCAGCAGCCCCCGGATCCAGGGCGGTGGGGCCAACGTCCTGACTTTC,CASSPRIQGGGANVLTF
-,-,13,TRBV7-3,TRBJ1-2,TGTGCCAGCAGCTTGGGAAAGGACTATGGCTACACCTTC,CASSLGKDYGYTF
-,-,13,TRBV2,TRBJ1-1,TGTGCCAGCAGCTTCCGGGTGAGCACTGAAGCTTTCTTT,CASSFRVSTEAFF
-,-,15,TRBV11-2,TRBJ2-1,TGTGCCAGCAGCTTAGAGCCCCTAGAGACACGTGTGCAGTTCTTC,CASSLEPLETRVQFF
-,-,13,TRBV7-7,TRBJ2-3,TGTGCCAGCAGCCTCACGCGGGGAGATACGCAGTATTTT,CASSLTRGDTQYF
-,-,13,TRBV30,TRBJ2-5,TGTGCCTGGAGTGTGTGGGGCTCCGGGACCCAGTACTTC,CAWSVWGSGTQYF
-,-,15,TRBV5-4,TRBJ2-5,TGTGCCAGCAGCCCGTCAGACCGGTACCAAGAGGCCCAGTACTTC,CASSPSDRYQEAQYF
-,few,13,TRBV28,TRBJ1-4,TGTGCCAGCAGTTTATGGCGGAATGAAAAACTGTTTTTT,CASSLWRNEKLFF
-,few,16,TRBV2,TRBJ2-2,TGTGCCAGCAGGAGGGGTTTGCAAATGAACACCGGGGAGCTGTTTTTT,CASRRGLQMNTGELFF
-,-,16,TRBV7-8,TRBJ2-7,TGTGCCAGCAGCTTAGCAGCCGGGGGAGGTACCTACGAGCAGTACTTC,CASSLAAGGGTYEQYF
-,-,14,TRBV2,TRBJ2-5,TGTGCCTGCAGCGAAGCGGATTCGAGAGAGACCCAGTACTTC,CACSEADSRETQYF
TRBD2,-,17,TRBV7-3,TRBJ2-6,TGTGCCAGCAGCTTAATGGGAGGGACTCCTGGGGCCAACGTCCTGACTTTC,CASSLMGGTPGANVLTF
TRBD1,-,15,TRBV6-4,TRBJ1-6,TGTGCCAGCAGTGAACAGGGGGGCTATAATTCACCCCTCCACTTT,CASSEQGGYNSPLHF
TRBD2,-,14,TRBV7-8,TRBJ2-7,TGTGCCAGCAGCTCGACTAGCCGGATTACCGAGCAGTACTTC,CASSSTSRITEQYF
-,-,16,TRBV7-8,TRBJ2-3,TGTGCCAGCAGCTTAGTAGGTGCGGGGACGAGGGATACGCAGTATTTT,CASSLVGAGTRDTQYF
TRBD2,-,17,TRBV4-1,TRBJ2-3,TGCGCCAGCAGCCAAGGGGAGCTAGCGGCTAGCACAGATACGCAGTATTTT,CASSQGELAASTDTQYF
-,few,19,TRBV28,TRBJ2-3,TGTGCCAGCAGTTTCCCCACCGACAGGCGGTTTAGGGGACCAGATACGCAGTATTTT,CASSFPTDRRFRGPDTQYF
-,-,14,TRBV2,TRBJ2-5,TGTGCCAGCAGCCTAGGGGGGAGGCAAGAGACCCAGTACTTC,CASSLGGRQETQYF
-,-,15,TRBV7-3,TRBJ2-7,TGTGCCAGCAGCTTATTGGCGGAGAGCTCCTACGAGCAGTACTTC,CASSLLAESSYEQYF
-,few,13,TRBV28,TRBJ1-2,TGTGCCAGCAGTCCGGACGGTAACTATGGCTACACCTTC,CASSPDGNYGYTF
-,once,11,TRBV6-5,TRBJ2-2,TGTGCCAGCAGTTATAATCGGGAGCTGTTTTTT,CASSYNRELFF
-,-,16,TRBV4-2,TRBJ2-3,TGTGCCAGCAGCCAAGAGGGGGCCGTTAGCACAGATACGCAGTATTTT,CASSQEGAVSTDTQYF
TRBD1,few,14,TRBV6-5,TRBJ1-5,TGTGCCAGCAGTCTAACGGACAGGGTTCAGCCCCAGCATTTT,CASSLTDRVQPQHF
-,-,12,TRBV11-2,TRBJ2-3,TGTGCCAGCAGCTTAGGGACAGATACGCAGTATTTT,CASSLGTDTQYF
TRBD1,few,17,TRBV7-9,TRBJ1-2,TGTGCCAGCAGCCCCCGACCCGGGGACAGGGTAGAAGATGGCTACACCTTC,CASSPRPGDRVEDGYTF
-,-,13,TRBV28,TRBJ1-4,TGTGCCAGCAGTCCAGCAACTAATGAAAAACTGTTTTTT,CASSPATNEKLFF
-,-,14,TRBV6-5,TRBJ1-2,TGTGCCAGCAGTTACTCCCCGGAGAACTATGGCTACACCTTC,CASSYSPENYGYTF
-,-,14,TRBV2,TRBJ2-3,TGTGCCAGCAGTGAAATCAGGGGAAGGGGTACGCAGTATTTT,CASSEIRGRGTQYF
-,-,12,TRBV6-6,TRBJ2-7,TGTGCCAGCAGTGGGTTGGGGGGCGAGCAGTACTTC,CASSGLGGEQYF
-,-,14,TRBV5-6,TRBJ1-5,TGTGCCAGCACCGTGATCGATAGCAATCAGCCCCAGCATTTT,CASTVIDSNQPQHF
-,-,15,TRBV19,TRBJ2-7,TGTGCCAGTAGGCCAGGGGGAGGGACTCTTGGCGAGCAGTACTTC,CASRPGGGTLGEQYF
-,-,13,TRBV6-1,TRBJ2-5,TGTGCCAGCAGTTGGACTGGAAAAGAGACCCAGTACTTC,CASSWTGKETQYF
-,-,14,TRBV30,TRBJ1-5,TGTGCCTGGAGTGTACAGGTAGGGACTCAGCCCCAGCATTTT,CAWSVQVGTQPQHF
TRBD1,-,14,TRBV30,TRBJ2-7,TGTGCCTGGGCCCCCGGGACAGCTACCTACGAGCAGTACTTC,CAWAPGTATYEQYF
-,few,14,TRBV7-2,TRBJ2-7,TGTGCCAGCAGCATCGGGTCGGGGGCCTACGAGCAGTACTTC,CASSIGSGAYEQYF
TRBD2,-,15,TRBV6-4,TRBJ2-3,TGTGCCAGCAGTGCCCTAGCGGGGAGCACAGATACGCAGTATTTT,CASSALAGSTDTQYF
TRBD2,-,17,TRBV9,TRBJ2-1,TGTGCCAGCAGCGTAGGAAGCGGGGGGGCCTGGGACAATGAGCAGTTCTTC,CASSVGSGGAWDNEQFF
-,-,16,TRBV25-1,TRBJ2-1,TGTGCCAGCAGTGAACAGGACGGTTCTGGCTACAATGAGCAGTTCTTC,CASSEQDGSGYNEQFF
-,-,14,TRBV14,TRBJ2-7,TGTGCCAGCAGCCAAGTCTATGGGGCCCACGAGCAGTACTTC,CASSQVYGAHEQYF
TRBD2,-,14,TRBV14,TRBJ2-2,TGTGCCACCAAGCGGGGGACGAACACCGGGGAGCTGTTTTTT,CATKRGTNTGELFF
TRBD2,-,14,TRBV2,TRBJ2-2,TGTGCCAGCCGCGGGGGATTAGGCACCGGGGAGCTGTTTTTT,CASRGGLGTGELFF
-,-,14,TRBV6-1,TRBJ1-2,TGTGCCAGTGTTGCGGAGGGTTTCGACTATGGCTACACCTTC,CASVAEGFDYGYTF
-,-,14,TRBV7-2,TRBJ1-1,TGTGCCAGCAGCTTAGGACAGTGGAACACTGAAGCTTTCTTT,CASSLGQWNTEAFF
-,once,15,TRBV4-3,TRBJ2-1,TGCGCCAGCAGCCAATCCGGCAAGTCCTACAATGAGCAGTTCTTC,CASSQSGKSYNEQFF
-,few,14,TRBV7-9,TRBJ1-2,TGTGCCAGCAGCTTAGGGGACCGCGGTCGTGGCTACACCTTC,CASSLGDRGRGYTF
-,-,16,TRBV9,TRBJ2-2,TGTGCCAGCAGTCCCCGACCGAATTCGAACACCGGGGAGCTGTTTTTT,CASSPRPNSNTGELFF
-,-,15,TRBV5-4,TRBJ2-5,TGTGCCAGCAGCGGCCGGCAGGGTCCGCGAGAGACCCAGTACTTC,CASSGRQGPRETQYF